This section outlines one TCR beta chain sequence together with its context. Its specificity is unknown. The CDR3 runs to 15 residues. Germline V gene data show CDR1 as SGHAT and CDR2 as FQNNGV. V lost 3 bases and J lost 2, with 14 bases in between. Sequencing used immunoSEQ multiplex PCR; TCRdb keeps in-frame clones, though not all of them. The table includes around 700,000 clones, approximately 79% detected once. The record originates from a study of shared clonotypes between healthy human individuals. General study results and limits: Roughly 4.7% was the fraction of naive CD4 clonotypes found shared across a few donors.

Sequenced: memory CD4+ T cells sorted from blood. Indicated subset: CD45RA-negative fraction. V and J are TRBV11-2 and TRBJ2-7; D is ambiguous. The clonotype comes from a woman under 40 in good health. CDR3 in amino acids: CASSFPPRPPYEQYF. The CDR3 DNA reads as TGTGCCAGCAGCTTTCCCCCAAGGCCCCCCTACGAGCAGTACTTC.